The rows below give T cell receptor beta chains drawn from one sample of a study of T cells in Graves' hyperthyroidism and ophthalmopathy. TCRdb ran MiXCR on the multiplex PCR reads and lists one entry per CDR3 protein. Counted here are about 59,000 distinct CDR3 sequences, approximately 53% occurring once; the ten biggest clones make up roughly 3.3%. Sequences were obtained from blood. The receptors originated from a woman aged 55-69 years with Graves' ophthalmopathy. Each CDR3 is given with its conserved first and last residue. A D gene is named only where the DNA matches it firmly. Clone size is shown for a subset of rows, as once, few, many or a class of expanded clone.

TRBJ2-2	TRBV11-2	.	TRBD1	TGTGCCAGCAGCTCGTCAAACAGGGGGCTGTTTTTT	CASSSSNRGLFF
TRBJ2-7	TRBV15	few	.	TGTGCCACCAGCAGGTTAGGGGTTACCTACGAGCAGTACTTC	CATSRLGVTYEQYF
TRBJ2-1	TRBV12-3/TRBV12-4	many	.	TGTGCCAGCAGGGATACGGGGAATGAGCAGTTCTTC	CASRDTGNEQFF
TRBJ2-3	TRBV18	.	.	TGTACCAGCTCACCAAACTATAAAGACACAGATACGCAGTATTTT	CTSSPNYKDTDTQYF
TRBJ1-5	TRBV2	.	TRBD1	TGTGCCAGCAGTGAGCGGCAGGGGGCAAATCAGCCCCAGCATTTT	CASSERQGANQPQHF
TRBJ1-2	TRBV7-3	.	.	TGTGCCAGCAGCCCGGGGAACAACTATGGCTACACCTTC	CASSPGNNYGYTF
TRBJ2-5	TRBV15	many	.	TGTGCCACCAGCAGAGATTATGCGGAGACCCAGTACTTC	CATSRDYAETQYF
TRBJ1-6	TRBV5-1	many	.	TGCGCCAGCAGCTGGGGGGCAGGGGATAATTCACCCCTCCACTTT	CASSWGAGDNSPLHF
TRBJ1-5	TRBV18	.	.	TGTGCCAGTTCCCAGGAAGGTGGGCACAATCAGCCCCAGCATTTT	CASSQEGGHNQPQHF
TRBJ2-2	TRBV5-1	once	.	TGCGCCAGCAGCGTATGGCCAGGGTCCGCCGGGGAGCTGTTTTTT	CASSVWPGSAGELFF
TRBJ2-1	TRBV3-1	.	TRBD2	TGTGCCAGCAGCCAGGCCTCTAGCGGGGGGTTGAACAATGAGCAGTTCTTC	CASSQASSGGLNNEQFF
TRBJ1-4	TRBV25-1	.	TRBD1	TGTGCCAGCAGTCGTGACAGGGTAAATGAAAAACTGTTTTTT	CASSRDRVNEKLFF
TRBJ1-6	TRBV10-2	.	TRBD1	TGCGCCAGCAGTGAGTCGACAGGGACTGTCCTCCACTTT	CASSESTGTVLHF
TRBJ2-2	TRBV19	.	.	TGTGCCAGTAGTATAGATGAAATGGGATCGGGGGAGCTGTTTTTT	CASSIDEMGSGELFF
TRBJ1-6	TRBV15	few	TRBD1	TGTGCCACCTCCGGGACAGAGAATTCACCCCTCCACTTT	CATSGTENSPLHF
TRBJ2-2	TRBV29-1	medium-sized	.	TGCAGCGTTGAAGTGTCGGACACCGGGGAGCTGTTTTTT	CSVEVSDTGELFF
TRBJ1-6	TRBV18	many	TRBD1	TGTGCCAGCAGTCGCGGACAGGGGGGTTCACCCCTCCACTTT	CASSRGQGGSPLHF
TRBJ2-1	TRBV20-1	.	.	TGCAGTGCTAAGAAGGGAATTACGGGGGAGCTTGGGAATGAGCAGTTCTTC	CSAKKGITGELGNEQFF
TRBJ1-2	TRBV7-9	.	.	TGTGCCAGCAGCTCCGTGGACTTATCTGGGGCCAACTATGGCTACACCTTC	CASSSVDLSGANYGYTF
TRBJ1-4	TRBV5-1	.	.	TGCGCCAGCAGCTTGGGAGTCCCTAATGAAAAACTGTTTTTT	CASSLGVPNEKLFF
TRBJ1-5	TRBV2	.	.	TGTGCCAGCAGAGACAGAAGCAATCAGCCCCAGCATTTT	CASRDRSNQPQHF
TRBJ2-5	TRBV11-2	few	.	TGTGCCAGCAGCTTGACCCAAGCAAGCGGGACCCAGTACTTC	CASSLTQASGTQYF
TRBJ2-6	TRBV19	many	.	TGTGCCAGTAGCCAGGCGAGCTCTGGGGCCAACGTCCTGACTTTC	CASSQASSGANVLTF
TRBJ1-1	TRBV9	many	TRBD1	TGTGCCAGCAGCGTAGGGACAGGGACGGGTGACTCCGCTTTCTTT	CASSVGTGTGDSAFF
TRBJ2-7	TRBV20-1	once	.	TGCAGTGCTAGAGATATCCAGGGCACTCACGAGCAGTACTTC	CSARDIQGTHEQYF
TRBJ2-3	TRBV7-9	many	.	TGTGCCAGCAGCTCGGGACGAACCTTAGATACGCAGTATTTT	CASSSGRTLDTQYF
TRBJ2-3	TRBV12-3/TRBV12-4	.	TRBD2	TGTGCCAGCAGTTCGGTGCGGGAGGGCCGGTACAATGAGCAGTATTTT	CASSSVREGRYNEQYF
TRBJ2-1	TRBV20-1	.	.	TGCAGTGCTAGAGATTGGGGCAATGAGCAGTTCTTC	CSARDWGNEQFF
TRBJ1-3	TRBV7-2	.	.	TGTGCCAGCAGCTTAGCCAGGTCCTCTGGAAACACCATATATTTT	CASSLARSSGNTIYF
TRBJ1-5	TRBV4-1	many	.	TGCGCCAGCAGCCACCCGGCCAGGGGTAACAATCAGCCCCAGCATTTT	CASSHPARGNNQPQHF
TRBJ2-2	TRBV9	many	TRBD2	TGTGCCAGCAGCACTCTAGCGGGGTCTAAGGCCGGGGAGCTGTTTTTT	CASSTLAGSKAGELFF
TRBJ1-1	TRBV6-2/TRBV6-3	.	.	TGTGCCAGCAGTTACCCCACTGAAGCTTTCTTT	CASSYPTEAFF
TRBJ2-6	TRBV28	many	.	TGTGCCAGCACCCACGGGGGCGACAGCTCTGGGGCCAACGTCCTGACTTTC	CASTHGGDSSGANVLTF
TRBJ2-5	TRBV19	many	TRBD2	TGTGCCAGTAGTTCCGGGACTAGCGGGAGAGACCAAGAGACCCAGTACTTC	CASSSGTSGRDQETQYF
TRBJ2-2	TRBV6-2/TRBV6-3	many	.	TGTGCCAGCCGGGACGGGGGGCCGTCCACCGGGGAGCTGTTTTTT	CASRDGGPSTGELFF
TRBJ1-1	TRBV9	.	.	TGTGCCAGCAGTAAGGGGGGGGGGGCTTTCTTT	CASSKGGGAFF
TRBJ1-3	TRBV20-1	.	.	TGCAGTGCTAGAGCTGGAAACACCATATATTTT	CSARAGNTIYF
TRBJ1-4	TRBV7-9	.	.	TGTGCCAGCAGCCAAGACCGAGCAACTGCCGTGAGAGGGGTCGTCGAAAAACTGTTTTTT	CASSQDRATAVRGVVEKLFF
TRBJ2-7	TRBV10-3	.	TRBD2	TGTGCCCGAGAGACTAGCGGGTTCTACGAGCAGTACTTC	CARETSGFYEQYF
TRBJ1-3	TRBV12-3/TRBV12-4	once	TRBD1	TGTGCCAGCAGTTCGGGACAGGGGGGAAACACCATATATTTT	CASSSGQGGNTIYF
TRBJ2-5	TRBV6-6	.	TRBD1	TGTGCCATCAGCCGGGACAGCAATTACCAAGAGACCCAGTACTTC	CAISRDSNYQETQYF
TRBJ1-2	TRBV6-1	.	TRBD1	TGTGCCAGCAGTGACCGGACAGGGGGAAACTATGGCTACACCTTC	CASSDRTGGNYGYTF
TRBJ1-5	TRBV19	.	TRBD1	TGTGCCAGTAGCACGGGTGAGGGGGCGGGACAGCCCCAGCATTTT	CASSTGEGAGQPQHF
TRBJ2-5	TRBV12-3/TRBV12-4	.	TRBD2	TGTGCCAGCAGTGAAGGAGCGGGGGGGCAAGAGACCCAGTACTTC	CASSEGAGGQETQYF
TRBJ1-2	TRBV20-1	.	TRBD1	TGCAGTGCCCAGACAGGGACTAGGTATGGCTACACCTTC	CSAQTGTRYGYTF
TRBJ1-1	TRBV9	once	.	TGTGCCAGCAGCGATAGCGGGAGGGGCGACACTGAAGCTTTCTTT	CASSDSGRGDTEAFF
TRBJ1-1	TRBV5-6	many	.	TGTGCCAGCAGCTGGGGACACACGAACACTGAAGCTTTCTTT	CASSWGHTNTEAFF
TRBJ2-1	TRBV10-3	.	TRBD2	TGTGCCATCATGCGGAGCGGGGGCTCCTACAATGAGCAGTTCTTC	CAIMRSGGSYNEQFF
TRBJ1-1	TRBV12-3/TRBV12-4	many	TRBD1	TGTGCCAGCAGTTTCGGACAGGTTTTATCTGAAGCTTTCTTT	CASSFGQVLSEAFF
TRBJ1-5	TRBV5-4	.	.	TGTGCCAGCAGCTTTGGCGGGGGCAATCGGCCCCAGCATTTT	CASSFGGGNRPQHF
TRBJ2-5	TRBV20-1	.	.	TGCAGTGCTAGATTTAGGGGGGCTCAGACCCAGTACTTC	CSARFRGAQTQYF